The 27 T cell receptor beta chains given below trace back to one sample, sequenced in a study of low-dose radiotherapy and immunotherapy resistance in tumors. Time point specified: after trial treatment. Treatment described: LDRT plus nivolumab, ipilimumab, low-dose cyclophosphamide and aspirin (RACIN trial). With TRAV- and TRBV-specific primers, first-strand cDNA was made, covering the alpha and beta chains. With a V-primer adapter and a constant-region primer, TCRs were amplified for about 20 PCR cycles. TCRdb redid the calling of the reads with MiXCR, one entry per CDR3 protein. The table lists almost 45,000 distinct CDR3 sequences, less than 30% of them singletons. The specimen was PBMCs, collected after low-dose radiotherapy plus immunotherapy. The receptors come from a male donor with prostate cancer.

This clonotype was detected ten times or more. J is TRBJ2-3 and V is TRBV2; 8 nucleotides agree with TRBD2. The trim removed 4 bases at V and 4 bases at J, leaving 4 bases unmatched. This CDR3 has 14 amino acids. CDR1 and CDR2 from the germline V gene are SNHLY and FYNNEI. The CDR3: CASSAIAGPDTQYF. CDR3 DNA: TGTGCCAGCAGTGCGATAGCGGGACCAGATACGCAGTATTTT.

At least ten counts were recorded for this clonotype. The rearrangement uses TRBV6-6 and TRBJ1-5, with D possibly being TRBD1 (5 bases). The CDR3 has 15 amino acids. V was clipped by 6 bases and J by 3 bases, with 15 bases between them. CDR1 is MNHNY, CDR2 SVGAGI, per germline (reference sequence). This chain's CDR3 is CASSSSDTANQPQHF. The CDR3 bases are TGTGCCAGCAGCAGTTCGGACACCGCCAATCAGCCCCAGCATTTT.

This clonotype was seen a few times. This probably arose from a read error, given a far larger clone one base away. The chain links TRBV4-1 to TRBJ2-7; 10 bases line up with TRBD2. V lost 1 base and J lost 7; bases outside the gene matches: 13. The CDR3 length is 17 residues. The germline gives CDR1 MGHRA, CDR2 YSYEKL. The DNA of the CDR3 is TGCGCCAGCAGCCAAGCACGCTGGACTAGCGGTTACAATGAGCAGTACTTC. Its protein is CASSQARWTSGYNEQYF.

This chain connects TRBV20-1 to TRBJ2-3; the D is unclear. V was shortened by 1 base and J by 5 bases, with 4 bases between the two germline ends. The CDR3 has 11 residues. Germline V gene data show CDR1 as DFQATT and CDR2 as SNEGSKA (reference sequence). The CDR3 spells CSARAGDTQYF. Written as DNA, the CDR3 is TGCAGTGCTAGAGCTGGAGATACGCAGTATTTT.

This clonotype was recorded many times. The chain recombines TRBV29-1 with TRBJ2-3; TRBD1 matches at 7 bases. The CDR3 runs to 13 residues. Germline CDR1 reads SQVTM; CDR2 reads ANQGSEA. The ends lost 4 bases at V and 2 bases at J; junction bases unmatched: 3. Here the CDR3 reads CSVGDRVTDTQYF. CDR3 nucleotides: TGCAGCGTTGGAGACAGGGTCACAGATACGCAGTATTTT.

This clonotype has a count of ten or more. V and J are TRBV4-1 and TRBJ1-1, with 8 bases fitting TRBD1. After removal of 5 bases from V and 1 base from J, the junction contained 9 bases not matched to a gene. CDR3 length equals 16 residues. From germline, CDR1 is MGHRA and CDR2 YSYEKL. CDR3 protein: CASSYSGGLENTEAFF. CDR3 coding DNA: TGCGCCAGCAGCTACTCAGGGGGCCTAGAGAACACTGAAGCTTTCTTT.

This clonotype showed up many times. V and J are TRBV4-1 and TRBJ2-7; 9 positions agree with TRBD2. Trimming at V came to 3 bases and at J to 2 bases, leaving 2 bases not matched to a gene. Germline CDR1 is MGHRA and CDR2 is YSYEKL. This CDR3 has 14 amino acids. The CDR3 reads CASSQLAGTYEQYF. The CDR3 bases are TGCGCCAGCAGCCAGCTAGCGGGAACCTACGAGCAGTACTTC.

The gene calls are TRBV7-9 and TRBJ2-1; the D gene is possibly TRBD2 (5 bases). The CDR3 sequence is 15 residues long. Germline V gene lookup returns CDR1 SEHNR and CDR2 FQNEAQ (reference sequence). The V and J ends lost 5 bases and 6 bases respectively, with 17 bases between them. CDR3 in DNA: TGTGCCAGCAGCCGCAGAATGGGGAGAATCAATGAGCAGTTCTTC. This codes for CASSRRMGRINEQFF. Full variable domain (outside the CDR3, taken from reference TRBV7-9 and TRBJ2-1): DTGVSQNPRHKITKRGQNVTFRCDPISEHNRLYWYRQTLGQGPEFLTYFQNEAQLEKSRLLSDRFSAERPKGSFSTLEIQRTEQGDSAMYLCASSRRMGRINEQFFGPGTRLTVL.

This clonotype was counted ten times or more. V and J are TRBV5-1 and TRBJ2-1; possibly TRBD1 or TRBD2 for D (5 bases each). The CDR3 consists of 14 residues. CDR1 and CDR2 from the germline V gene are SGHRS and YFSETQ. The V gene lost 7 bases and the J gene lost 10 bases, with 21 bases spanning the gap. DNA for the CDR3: TGCGCCAGCGGCCGGGACCAATCGTCCGGAGAGCAGTTCTTC. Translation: CASGRDQSSGEQFF.

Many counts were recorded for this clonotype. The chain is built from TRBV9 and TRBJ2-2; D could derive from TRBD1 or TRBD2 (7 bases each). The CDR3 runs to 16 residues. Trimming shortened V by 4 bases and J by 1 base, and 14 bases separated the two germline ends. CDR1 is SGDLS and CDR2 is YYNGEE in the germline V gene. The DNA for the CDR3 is TGTGCCAGCAGCCCGGGGAGGGGGCTGAACACCGGGGAGCTGTTTTTT. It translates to CASSPGRGLNTGELFF.

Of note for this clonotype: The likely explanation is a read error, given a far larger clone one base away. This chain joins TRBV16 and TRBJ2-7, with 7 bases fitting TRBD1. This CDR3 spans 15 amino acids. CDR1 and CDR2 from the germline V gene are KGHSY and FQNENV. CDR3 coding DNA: TGTGCCAACAGCGGCTGGGACAGAATATCCTACGAGCAGTACTTC. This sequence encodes CANSGWDRISYEQYF.

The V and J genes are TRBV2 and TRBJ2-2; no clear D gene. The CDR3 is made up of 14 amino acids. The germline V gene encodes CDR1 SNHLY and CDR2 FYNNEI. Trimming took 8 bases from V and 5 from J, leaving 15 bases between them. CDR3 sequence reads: CASRKETRTGELFF. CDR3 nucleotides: TGTGCCAGCCGCAAAGAGACGCGAACCGGGGAGCTGTTTTTT. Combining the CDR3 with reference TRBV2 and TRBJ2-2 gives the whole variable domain EPEVTQTPSHQVTQMGQEVILRCVPISNHLYFYWYRQILGQKVEFLVSFYNNEISEKSEIFDDQFSVERPDGSNFTLKIRSTKLEDSAMYFCASRKETRTGELFFGEGSRLTVL.

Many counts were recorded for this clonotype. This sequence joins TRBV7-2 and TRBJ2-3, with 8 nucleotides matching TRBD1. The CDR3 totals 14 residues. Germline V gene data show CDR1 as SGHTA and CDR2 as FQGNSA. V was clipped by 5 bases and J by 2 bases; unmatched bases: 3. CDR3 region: CASSQDRVTDTQYF. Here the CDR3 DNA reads TGTGCCAGCAGCCAGGACAGGGTCACAGATACGCAGTATTTT.

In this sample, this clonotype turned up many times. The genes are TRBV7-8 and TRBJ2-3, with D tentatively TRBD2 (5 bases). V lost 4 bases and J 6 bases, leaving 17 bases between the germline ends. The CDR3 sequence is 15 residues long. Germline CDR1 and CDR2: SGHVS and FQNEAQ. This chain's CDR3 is CASSSTGSPVDTQYF. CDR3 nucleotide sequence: TGTGCCAGCAGCTCCACGGGGTCTCCCGTCGATACGCAGTATTTT.

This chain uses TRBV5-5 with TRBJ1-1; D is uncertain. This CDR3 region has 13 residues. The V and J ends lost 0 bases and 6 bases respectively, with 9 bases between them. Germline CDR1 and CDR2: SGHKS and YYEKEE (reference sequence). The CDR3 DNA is TGTGCCAGCAGCTTGGGACGCTACGCTGAAGCTTTCTTT. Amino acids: CASSLGRYAEAFF.

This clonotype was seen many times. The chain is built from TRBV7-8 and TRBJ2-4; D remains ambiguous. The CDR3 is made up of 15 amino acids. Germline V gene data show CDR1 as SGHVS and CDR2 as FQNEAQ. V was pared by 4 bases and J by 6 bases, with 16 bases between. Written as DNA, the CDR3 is TGTGCCAGCAGCTATGCCCCGGACCCAGTAAACATTCAGTACTTC. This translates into CASSYAPDPVNIQYF.

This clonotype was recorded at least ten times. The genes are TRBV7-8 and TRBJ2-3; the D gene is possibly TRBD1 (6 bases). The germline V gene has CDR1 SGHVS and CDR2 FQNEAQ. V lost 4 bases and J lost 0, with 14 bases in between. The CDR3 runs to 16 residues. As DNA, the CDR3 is TGTGCCAGCAGCTCCTCCCGCAGGGGAAGCACAGATACGCAGTATTTT. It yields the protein CASSSSRRGSTDTQYF.

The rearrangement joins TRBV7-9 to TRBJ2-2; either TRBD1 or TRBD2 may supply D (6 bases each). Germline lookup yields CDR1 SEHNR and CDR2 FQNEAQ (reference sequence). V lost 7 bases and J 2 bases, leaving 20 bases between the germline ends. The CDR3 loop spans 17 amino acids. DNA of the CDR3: TGTGCCAGCACCCCAAGGGGGGTATCGGCTAACACCGGGGAGCTGTTTTTT. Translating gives CASTPRGVSANTGELFF.

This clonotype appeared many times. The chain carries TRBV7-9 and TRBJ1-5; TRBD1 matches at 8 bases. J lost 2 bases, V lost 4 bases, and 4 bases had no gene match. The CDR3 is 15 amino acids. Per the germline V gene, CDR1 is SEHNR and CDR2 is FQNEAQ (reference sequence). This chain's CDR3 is CASSSQGDGNQPQHF. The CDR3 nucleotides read TGTGCCAGCAGCTCACAGGGGGATGGCAATCAGCCCCAGCATTTT.

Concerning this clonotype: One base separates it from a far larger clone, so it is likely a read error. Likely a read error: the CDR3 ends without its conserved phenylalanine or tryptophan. Here the CDR3 reads CASSPSHGQSYEQYY. The CDR3 DNA is TGCGCCAGCAGCCCTTCCCACGGACAGTCCTACGAGCAGTACTAC. The genes are TRBV5-5 and TRBJ2-7; TRBD1 is a possible D gene (6 bases). In germline, CDR1 is SGHKS, CDR2 YYEKEE (reference sequence). The CDR3 is made up of 15 amino acids.

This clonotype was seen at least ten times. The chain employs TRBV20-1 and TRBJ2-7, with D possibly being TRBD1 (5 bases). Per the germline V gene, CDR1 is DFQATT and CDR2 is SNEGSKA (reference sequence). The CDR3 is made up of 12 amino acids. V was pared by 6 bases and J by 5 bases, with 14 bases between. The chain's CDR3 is CSAARVGHEQYF. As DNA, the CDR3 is TGCAGTGCCGCTCGAGTGGGGCACGAGCAGTACTTC.

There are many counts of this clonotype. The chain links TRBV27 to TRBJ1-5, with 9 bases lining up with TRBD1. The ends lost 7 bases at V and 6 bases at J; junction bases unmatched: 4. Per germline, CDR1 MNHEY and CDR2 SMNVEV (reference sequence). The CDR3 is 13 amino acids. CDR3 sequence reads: CASTGTGRQPQHF. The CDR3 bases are TGTGCCAGCACCGGGACAGGGCGTCAGCCCCAGCATTTT.

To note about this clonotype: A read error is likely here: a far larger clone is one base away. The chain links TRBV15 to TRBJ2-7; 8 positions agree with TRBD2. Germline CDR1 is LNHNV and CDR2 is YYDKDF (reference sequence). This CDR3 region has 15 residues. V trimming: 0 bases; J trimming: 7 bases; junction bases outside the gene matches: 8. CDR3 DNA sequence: TGTGCCACCAGCAGAGACCCCGGGGGGGCCGATGAGCAGTACTTC. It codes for CATSRDPGGADEQYF. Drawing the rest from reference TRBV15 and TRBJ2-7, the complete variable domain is DAMVIQNPRYQVTQFGKPVTLSCSQTLNHNVMYWYQQKSSQAPKLLFHYYDKDFNNEADTPDNFQSRRPNTSFCFLDIRSPGLGDTAMYLCATSRDPGGADEQYFGPGTRLTVT.

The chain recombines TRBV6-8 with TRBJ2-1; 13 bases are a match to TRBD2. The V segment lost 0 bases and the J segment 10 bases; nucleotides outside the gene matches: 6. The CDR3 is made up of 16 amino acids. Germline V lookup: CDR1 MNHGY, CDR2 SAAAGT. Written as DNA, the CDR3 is TGTGCCAGCAGTTACTCGGGACTAGCGGGGTGGGCGGAGCAGTTCTTC. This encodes CASSYSGLAGWAEQFF.

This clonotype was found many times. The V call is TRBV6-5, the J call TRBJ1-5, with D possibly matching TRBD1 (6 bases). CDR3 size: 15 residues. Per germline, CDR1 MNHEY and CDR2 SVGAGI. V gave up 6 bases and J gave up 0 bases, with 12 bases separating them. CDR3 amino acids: CASRSDRNSNQPQHF. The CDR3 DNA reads TGTGCCAGCAGGTCCGACAGGAATAGCAATCAGCCCCAGCATTTT.

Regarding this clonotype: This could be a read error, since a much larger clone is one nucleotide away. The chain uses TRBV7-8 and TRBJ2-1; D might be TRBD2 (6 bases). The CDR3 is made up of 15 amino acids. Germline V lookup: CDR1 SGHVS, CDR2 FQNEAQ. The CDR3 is CASSIADAPDYEQFF. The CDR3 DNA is TGTGCCAGCAGCATAGCGGACGCGCCGGACTACGAGCAGTTCTTC.

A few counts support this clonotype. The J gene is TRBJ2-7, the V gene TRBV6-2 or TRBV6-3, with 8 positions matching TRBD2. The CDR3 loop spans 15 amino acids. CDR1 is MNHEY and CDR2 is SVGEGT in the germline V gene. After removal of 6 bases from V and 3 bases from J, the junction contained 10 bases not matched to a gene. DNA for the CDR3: TGTGCCAGCAGCGATACCGGGACTAGTTTCTACGAGCAGTACTTC. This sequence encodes CASSDTGTSFYEQYF.